This paragraph covers one TCR beta chain sequence. Germline trimming cut 7 bases from V and 7 bases from J; bases unmatched to any gene: 6. This CDR3 contains 14 residues. Germline-derived CDR1 and CDR2 are SGHTS and YDEGEE. This sample was included in a study of follicular helper T cells after annual influenza vaccination. Stated time point: 2014-2015 season, 7 days after vaccination. The table came from immunoSEQ multiplex PCR; TCRdb's copy has only in-frame clones and leaves some out. The sample has about 3,900 clones, around 80% seen once. V is TRBV5-8 and J is TRBJ1-6; 9 nucleotides match TRBD1. The specimen was CXCR5- memory CD4+ T cells sorted from blood, collected 7 days after influenza vaccination. The sequence was collected from an adult who received the influenza vaccine. This CDR3 is CASVGTGWNSPLHF. CDR3 DNA: TGTGCCAGCGTAGGGACAGGGTGGAATTCACCCCTCCACTTT.